The 15 T cell receptor beta chains below all came from one sample that was sequenced in a study of cytomegalovirus exposure and HLA in healthy donors. In the PCR, 60 Vbeta and 13 Jbeta primers were used. Assay used: immunoSEQ multiplex PCR; TCRdb lists only in-frame clones, some missing. The sample includes roughly 160,000 clones, approximately 80% of them seen just once. Specimen: PBMCs. The receptors were sampled from a male donor in good health and CMV-seronegative.

This clone was seen more than once but under ten times. The chain combines TRBV4-3 with TRBJ1-5; D call uncertain. Looked up from germline, CDR1 is LGHNA and CDR2 is YSLEER. This CDR3 region has 14 residues. Trimming pared 0 bases from V and 5 bases from J, leaving 8 bases between. The CDR3 loop reads CASSQDERDQPQHF. In DNA, the CDR3 is TGCGCCAGCAGCCAAGATGAACGGGATCAGCCCCAGCATTTT.

The gene calls are TRBV6-5 and TRBJ2-1; the match to TRBD1 covers 10 bases. CDR3 length equals 15 residues. Looked up from germline, CDR1 is MNHEY and CDR2 is SVGAGI. Germline trimming cut 11 bases from V and 3 bases from J; bases unmatched to any gene: 10. CDR3 in DNA: TGTGCCTGCACCTCCCGGGACAGGGGCTACAATGAGCAGTTCTTC. Amino acids: CACTSRDRGYNEQFF.

The rearrangement joins TRBV7-9 to TRBJ1-1; TRBD1 matches 7 bases. V lost 3 bases, J lost 1 base, and 5 bases stayed unmatched. Germline CDR1 and CDR2: SEHNR and FQNEAQ (reference sequence). The CDR3 is 15 residues long. CDR3 coding DNA: TGTGCCAGCAGCTTTCCACAGGGGAAGAACACTGAAGCTTTCTTT. Protein: CASSFPQGKNTEAFF.

V usage is TRBV9 and J usage is TRBJ1-1; the match to TRBD1 covers 7 bases. The CDR3 totals 16 residues. V was clipped by 4 bases and J by 4 bases; unmatched bases: 13. Germline-derived CDR1 and CDR2 are SGDLS and YYNGEE. The CDR3 sequence is CASSPGQVVGGTEAFF. The CDR3 region has the DNA TGTGCCAGCAGCCCTGGACAGGTGGTCGGGGGCACTGAAGCTTTCTTT. Looking up the rest from reference TRBV9 and TRBJ1-1 gives the full variable domain: DSGVTQTPKHLITATGQRVTLRCSPRSGDLSVYWYQQSLDQGLQFLIQYYNGEERAKGNILERFSAQQFPDLHSELNLSSLELGDSALYFCASSPGQVVGGTEAFFGQGTRLTVV.

In its sample, this clone was seen a few times. J is TRBJ2-7 and V is TRBV4-1, with 7 nucleotides matching TRBD1. Per germline, CDR1 MGHRA and CDR2 YSYEKL. CDR3 length: 17 residues. V was pared by 1 base and J by 3 bases, with 12 bases of the junction left unmatched. The CDR3 sequence is CASSQGFGKTGNYEQYF. Here the CDR3 DNA reads TGCGCCAGCAGCCAAGGATTCGGGAAGACAGGGAACTACGAGCAGTACTTC.

This clone showed up just once. The CDR3 sequence is CASSLEAGWANEQFF. CDR3 nucleotides: TGTGCCAGCAGCTTAGAAGCGGGGTGGGCCAATGAGCAGTTCTTC. V usage is TRBV7-4 and J usage is TRBJ2-1, with TRBD2 matching over 7 bases. The trim removed 1 base at V and 6 bases at J, leaving 6 bases unmatched. Germline loops: CDR1 SGHVT, CDR2 SQSDAQ. This CDR3 has 15 residues.

J is TRBJ2-1 and V is TRBV2; 8 positions agree with TRBD2. CDR1 is SNHLY, CDR2 FYNNEI, per germline. This CDR3 region has 14 residues. Germline trimming cut 8 bases from V and 3 bases from J; bases unmatched to any gene: 6. CDR3 residues: CASGPGGGYNEQFF. In nucleotides, the CDR3 is TGTGCCAGCGGGCCCGGGGGGGGCTACAATGAGCAGTTCTTC.

The chain is built from TRBV7-9 and TRBJ1-3; D remains ambiguous. V dropped 7 bases and J dropped 0 bases, with 13 bases sitting between them. The CDR3 has 15 residues. The germline V gene encodes CDR1 SEHNR and CDR2 FQNEAQ (reference sequence). The CDR3: CASTLDLDSGNTIYF. The DNA of the CDR3 is TGTGCCAGCACCCTTGACTTAGACTCTGGAAACACCATATATTTT.

The chain recombines TRBV4-3 with TRBJ2-7; TRBD1 might be the D (5 bases). The CDR3 is 16 residues long. The V gene lost 1 base and the J gene lost 1 base, with 14 bases spanning the gap. Germline V gives CDR1 LGHNA, CDR2 YSLEER. The CDR3 region has the DNA TGCGCCAGCAGCCAAGGGACCAGGACACCTTCCTACGAGCAGTACTTC. Its protein is CASSQGTRTPSYEQYF.

This chain joins TRBV7-7 and TRBJ2-1; D unresolved. This CDR3 spans 13 amino acids. The germline gives CDR1 SSHAT, CDR2 FNYEAQ (reference sequence). Deletions cut 5 bases from V and 4 bases from J, with 9 bases between. The CDR3 reads CASSPAGYNEQFF. As DNA, the CDR3 is TGTGCCAGCAGCCCCGCCGGGTACAATGAGCAGTTCTTC. Variable domain in full (rest from reference TRBV7-7 and TRBJ2-1): GAGVSQSPRYKVTKRGQDVTLRCDPISSHATLYWYQQALGQGPEFLTYFNYEAQPDKSGLPSDRFSAERPEGSISTLTIQRTEQRDSAMYRCASSPAGYNEQFFGPGTRLTVL.

This chain links TRBV19 with TRBJ2-7; 9 bases are shared with TRBD1. The CDR3 is made up of 13 amino acids. Trimming cost V 8 bases and J 5 bases; bases outside gene matches: 7. The germline CDR1 and CDR2 sequences are LNHDA and SQIVND (reference sequence). The CDR3 here is CASGRTGENEQYF. CDR3 bases: TGTGCCAGTGGAAGGACAGGGGAAAACGAGCAGTACTTC.

This chain links TRBV7-8 with TRBJ2-1, with 9 bases aligning to TRBD2. Trimming took 3 bases from V and 5 from J; bases not matched to a gene: 8. The CDR3 contains 16 residues. Germline V gene data show CDR1 as SGHVS and CDR2 as FQNEAQ. CDR3 protein: CASSLGGTSTDNEQFF. As DNA, the CDR3 is TGTGCCAGCAGCTTGGGGGGGACTAGCACGGACAATGAGCAGTTCTTC. The complete variable domain, with remaining parts taken from reference TRBV7-8 and TRBJ2-1, reads GAGVSQSPRYKVAKRGQDVALRCDPISGHVSLFWYQQALGQGPEFLTYFQNEAQLDKSGLPSDRFFAERPEGSVSTLKIQRTQQEDSAVYLCASSLGGTSTDNEQFFGPGTRLTVL.

This clone is a singleton in its sample. This chain links TRBV7-2 with TRBJ1-2; 11 positions agree with TRBD1. Germline CDR1 and CDR2: SGHTA and FQGNSA. Germline trimming cut 5 bases from V and 7 bases from J; bases unmatched to any gene: 9. This CDR3 contains 15 residues. CDR3 residues: CASSPSGQGARGYTF. Written as DNA, the CDR3 is TGTGCCAGCAGCCCGAGCGGACAGGGGGCGCGTGGCTACACCTTC.

The genes are TRBV2 and TRBJ2-7; tentative D call: TRBD1 (6 bases). V lost 5 bases and J lost 4, with 12 bases in between. The CDR3 contains 13 residues. CDR1 and CDR2 from the germline V gene are SNHLY and FYNNEI. Here the CDR3 reads CASSRDTGYEQYF. The CDR3 DNA is TGTGCCAGCAGTCGGGACACCGGGTACGAGCAGTACTTC.

The chain links TRBV5-4 to TRBJ1-4; D is ambiguous. CDR1 and CDR2 from the germline V gene are SGHNT and YYREEE (reference sequence). V lost 4 bases to trimming and J lost 5 bases, with 9 bases between them. There are 13 residues in the CDR3. CDR3 region: CASSASQNEKLFF. The CDR3 region has the DNA TGTGCCAGCAGCGCATCCCAGAATGAAAAACTGTTTTTT.